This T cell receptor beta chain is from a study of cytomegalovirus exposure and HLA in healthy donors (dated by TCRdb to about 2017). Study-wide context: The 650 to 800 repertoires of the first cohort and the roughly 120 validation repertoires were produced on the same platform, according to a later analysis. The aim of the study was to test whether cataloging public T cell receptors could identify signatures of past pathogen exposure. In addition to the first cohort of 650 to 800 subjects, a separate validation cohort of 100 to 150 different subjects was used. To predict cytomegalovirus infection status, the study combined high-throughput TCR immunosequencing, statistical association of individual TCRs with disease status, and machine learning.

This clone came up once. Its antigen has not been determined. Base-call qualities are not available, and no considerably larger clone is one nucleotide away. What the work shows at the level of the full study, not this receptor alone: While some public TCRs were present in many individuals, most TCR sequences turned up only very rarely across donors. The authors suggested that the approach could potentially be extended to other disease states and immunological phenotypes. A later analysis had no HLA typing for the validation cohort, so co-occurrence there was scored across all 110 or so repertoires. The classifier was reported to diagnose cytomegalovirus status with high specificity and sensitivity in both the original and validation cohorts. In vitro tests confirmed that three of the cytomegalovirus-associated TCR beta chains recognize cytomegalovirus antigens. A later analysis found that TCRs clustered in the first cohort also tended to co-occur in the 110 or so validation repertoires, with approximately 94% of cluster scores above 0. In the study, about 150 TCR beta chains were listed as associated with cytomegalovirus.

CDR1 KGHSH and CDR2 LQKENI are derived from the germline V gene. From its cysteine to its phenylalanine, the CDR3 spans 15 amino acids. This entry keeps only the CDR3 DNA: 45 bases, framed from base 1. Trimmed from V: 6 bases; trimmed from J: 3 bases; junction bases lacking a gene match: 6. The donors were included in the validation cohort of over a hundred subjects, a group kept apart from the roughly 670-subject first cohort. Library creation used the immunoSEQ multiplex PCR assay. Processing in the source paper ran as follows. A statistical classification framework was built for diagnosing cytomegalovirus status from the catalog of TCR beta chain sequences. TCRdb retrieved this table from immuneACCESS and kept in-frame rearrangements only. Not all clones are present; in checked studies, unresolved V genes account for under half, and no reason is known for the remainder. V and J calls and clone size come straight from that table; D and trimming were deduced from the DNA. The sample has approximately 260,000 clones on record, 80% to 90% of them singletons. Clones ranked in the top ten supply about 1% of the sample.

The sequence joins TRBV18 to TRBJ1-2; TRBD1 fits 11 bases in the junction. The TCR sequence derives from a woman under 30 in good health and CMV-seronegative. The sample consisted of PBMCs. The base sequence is TGTGCCAGCTCCCCCGGACAGGGGGCGGACTATGGCTACACCTTC. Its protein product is CASSPGQGADYGYTF.